This TCR beta chain was found in a study of blood T cell repertoires in COVID-19. Study at large: From T cells, B-cell-depleted T cells, or PBMCs came the material, which was cDNA or gDNA.

Individuals aged roughly 18 to 95 years were recruited from roughly 23 US areas. Each recovered donor of Cohort 3 presented with two negative PCRs, clearance, or symptom resolution. Study processing details: Amplification of reference gene primers provided the estimated nucleated cell counts. Profiling relied on immunoSEQ multiplex PCR, and the TCRdb table lists in-frame clones only, not all of them. The V and J calls and the clone size are those of that table, but D and trimming were determined from the DNA. The profile shows some 130,000 clones, over 65% of them singletons. Trimming left V 0 bases short and J 4 bases short, with 7 bases between. The V gene's germline CDR1 is MGHRA and CDR2 YSYEKL. The CDR3 has 14 residues.

The clonotype was recovered from a woman between 45 and 65 years old who had recovered from COVID-19. The sequenced material came from PBMCs or T cells enriched from blood (not recorded which). This chain joins TRBV4-1 and TRBJ2-1, with D possibly being TRBD2 (5 bases). CDR3 protein: CASSQDGEYNEQFF. The CDR3 nucleotides are TGCGCCAGCAGCCAAGACGGGGAGTACAATGAGCAGTTCTTC.